This TCR beta chain was sequenced during a study of blood T cell repertoires in COVID-19. The overall study: The United States, Italy and Spain supplied acute and convalescent COVID-19 samples. In each case, the material was cDNA or gDNA derived from T cells, B-cell-depleted T cells, or PBMCs.

CDR1 SGHAT and CDR2 FQNNGV come from the germline V gene. The CDR3 spans 15 residues. V was shortened by 5 bases and J by 0 bases, with 11 bases between the two germline ends. Original handling: It was from reference gene primer amplification that nucleated cell counts were estimated. The table came from immunoSEQ multiplex PCR; TCRdb's copy has only in-frame clones and leaves some out. The V and J calls and clone size were taken over from that table, and D and trimming were inferred from the DNA. The sample has about 34,000 clones, 88% seen once. This sequence originates from a man in his 60s with active COVID-19. The sample was peripheral blood. The chain combines TRBV11-2 with TRBJ2-1, with D possibly being TRBD2 (6 bases). The CDR3 region has the DNA TGTGCCAGCAGCCCCGGGAGTTCCTCCTACAATGAGCAGTTCTTC. Its translation: CASSPGSSSYNEQFF.